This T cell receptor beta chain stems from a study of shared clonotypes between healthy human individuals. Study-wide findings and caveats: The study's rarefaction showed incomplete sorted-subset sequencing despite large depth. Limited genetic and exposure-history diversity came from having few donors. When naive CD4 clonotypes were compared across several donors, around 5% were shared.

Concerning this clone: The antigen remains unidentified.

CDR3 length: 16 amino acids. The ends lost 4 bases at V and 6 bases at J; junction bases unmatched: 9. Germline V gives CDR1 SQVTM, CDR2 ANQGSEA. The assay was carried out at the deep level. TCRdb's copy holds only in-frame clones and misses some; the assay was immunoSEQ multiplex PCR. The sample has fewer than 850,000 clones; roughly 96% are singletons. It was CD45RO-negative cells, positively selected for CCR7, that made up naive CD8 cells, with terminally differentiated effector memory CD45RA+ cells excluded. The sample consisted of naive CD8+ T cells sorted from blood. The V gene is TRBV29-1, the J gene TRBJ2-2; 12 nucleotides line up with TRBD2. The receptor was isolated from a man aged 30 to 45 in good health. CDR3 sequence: CSVVTSGSRSPGELFF. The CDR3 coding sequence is TGCAGCGTTGTGACTAGCGGGAGTAGATCTCCCGGGGAGCTGTTTTTT.